The present T cell receptor (beta chain) was sequenced within a study of T cell responses to AZD1222 COVID-19 vaccine. Study-wide points: Clonal diversity was possibly underestimated; the donors were predominantly white British and more often female. With two AZD1222 doses given, Spike-specific TCR breadth and depth both rose.

The repertoire was sequenced with immunoSEQ multiplex PCR; TCRdb's copy has only in-frame clones and lacks some. The repertoire holds 120,000 or so clones, with roughly nine tenths as singletons. Points on this clone: Its antigen is undetermined. A junction end diverges from the germline sequence, so it may reflect a read error.

This CDR3 region has 15 residues. Germline V gene lookup returns CDR1 LNHDA and CDR2 SQIVND (reference sequence). Sequencing was performed on peripheral blood, taken on day 0 of AZD1222 vaccination. The clonotype was recovered from an adult in good health. The rearrangement links TRBV19 to TRBJ2-7; 9 bases line up with TRBD1. The CDR3 loop is CTSTDPGQGGYEQYF. CDR3 sequence (DNA): TGTACCAGTACCGATCCGGGACAGGGTGGCTACGAGCAGTACTTC.